One and the same sample provided the 16 T cell receptor beta chains below, sequenced in a study of monozygotic twins with inflammatory bowel disease. TCRdb reworked the 5' RACE reads into one entry per CDR3 protein, no DNA. Its table lists around 370,000 distinct CDR3 sequences. The sequencing input was blood. The receptors here all came from a human donor with ulcerative colitis or Crohn's disease, or a healthy co-twin of an affected twin (not recorded which).

This sequence joins TRBV7-9 and TRBJ2-7. The CDR3 is made up of 14 amino acids. CDR1 and CDR2 from the germline V gene are SEHNR and FQNEAQ (reference sequence). The CDR3 sequence: CASSLVPRTYEQYF.

The CDR3 loop is CASSYSGGTDTQYF. This sequence joins TRBV6-5 and TRBJ2-3. Per germline, CDR1 MNHEY and CDR2 SVGAGI. The CDR3 loop spans 14 amino acids.

This chain connects TRBV5-1 to TRBJ2-7; lacking DNA, the TRBD1 call made by TCRdb goes unchecked. CDR3 length equals 13 residues. Per germline, CDR1 SGHRS and CDR2 YFSETQ. CDR3 protein: CASSLTTGVEQYF.

The gene calls are TRBV11-2 and TRBJ2-1; TCRdb selects TRBD2, and the lack of DNA leaves this call unchecked. Germline V gene sequence: CDR1 SGHAT, CDR2 FQNNGV. CDR3 length equals 15 residues. The CDR3 loop reads CASSLDRAGRGEQFF.

The gene calls are TRBV7-9 and TRBJ1-6; TCRdb indicates TRBD1, and absent DNA this call remains unverified. This CDR3 is built from 12 residues. CDR1 is SEHNR and CDR2 is FQNEAQ in the germline V gene (reference sequence). CDR3 protein: CASSLVGAPLHF.

This chain uses TRBV6-5 with TRBJ2-1. This CDR3 spans 12 amino acids. Germline V gene sequence: CDR1 MNHEY, CDR2 SVGAGI. CDR3 region: CASSFQTYEQFF.

The chain joins TRBV5-1 to TRBJ2-3; TCRdb gives TRBD2 as the D gene, but with no DNA this cannot be confirmed. Germline V lookup: CDR1 SGHRS, CDR2 YFSETQ. The length of the CDR3 is 15 residues. The CDR3 protein is CASSLAARGTDTQYF.

V gene TRBV20-1 combines with J gene TRBJ2-7; TCRdb indicates TRBD1, and absent DNA this call remains unverified. The germline gives CDR1 DFQATT, CDR2 SNEGSKA (reference sequence). The CDR3 spans 15 residues. The CDR3 reads CSAGGKTDFSYEQYF.

The chain links TRBV12-3 or TRBV12-4 to TRBJ1-1; checking the TCRdb D call of TRBD1 is not possible without DNA. This CDR3 is built from 14 residues. The CDR3 here is CASSTTGLNTEAFF.

The J gene is TRBJ2-7, the V gene TRBV29-1; TCRdb lists TRBD2, though no DNA is available to test this call. The germline V gene has CDR1 SQVTM and CDR2 ANQGSEA. The CDR3 extends over 13 amino acids. CDR3 sequence reads: CSVSGVVSYEQYF.

This chain uses TRBV7-9 with TRBJ1-6; TCRdb proposes TRBD1, but this gene call is untestable without DNA. CDR1 and CDR2 from the germline V gene are SEHNR and FQNEAQ (reference sequence). The CDR3 extends over 14 amino acids. The CDR3: CASSLARGRSPLHF.

This chain connects TRBV7-2 to TRBJ2-7; with no DNA, the TCRdb D assignment of TRBD1 cannot be verified. Germline assignment: CDR1 SGHTA and CDR2 FQGNSA. This CDR3 is 16 amino acids long. The chain's CDR3 is CASSLALQGSRDEQYF.

The rearrangement joins TRBV6-5 to TRBJ2-3. CDR1 and CDR2 (germline): MNHEY, SVGAGI. This CDR3 is 15 amino acids long. CDR3 sequence reads: CASSYSASATDTQYF.

V gene TRBV28 combines with J gene TRBJ2-7; TCRdb gives TRBD1 as the D gene, but with no DNA this cannot be confirmed. The germline V gene encodes CDR1 MDHEN and CDR2 SYDVKM. The CDR3 is made up of 14 amino acids. The CDR3 sequence: CASSFPGGVYEQYF.

V gene TRBV14 combines with J gene TRBJ2-1. The V gene's germline CDR1 is SGHDN and CDR2 FVKESK. The CDR3 covers 16 residues. This CDR3 is CASSPGAARPNNEQFF.

The chain links TRBV2 to TRBJ1-6; the D gene TCRdb calls, TRBD1, cannot be checked with no DNA. This CDR3 contains 14 residues. The germline V gene has CDR1 SNHLY and CDR2 FYNNEI. Here the CDR3 reads CASSIDRASSPLHF. The variable domain in full, with the rest retrieved from reference TRBV2 and TRBJ1-6, is EPEVTQTPSHQVTQMGQEVILRCVPISNHLYFYWYRQILGQKVEFLVSFYNNEISEKSEIFDDQFSVERPDGSNFTLKIRSTKLEDSAMYFCASSIDRASSPLHFGNGTRLTVT.